These 7 T cell receptor beta chains were sequenced from one sample in a study of T-cell memory formation after mild COVID-19. One entry per CDR3 protein, called by TCRdb with MiXCR from the 5' RACE reads. The sample has 200,000 or so distinct CDR3 sequences, 15% to 20% seen once. The sequenced sample consisted of PBMCs or a T cell subset sorted from them (not recorded which). The origin of the receptors is an adult woman who had mild COVID-19 (a few samples of this study predate the infection). Cell type and time point are not known.

The gene calls are TRBV12-3 or TRBV12-4 and TRBJ1-5; D remains ambiguous. The CDR3 sequence is 14 residues long. The V end was cut by 5 bases, the J end by 3 bases, with 11 bases between. CDR3 nucleotides: TGTGCCAGCAGTACTTCTGCCGACAATCAGCCCCAGCATTTT. Translating gives CASSTSADNQPQHF.

This clonotype turned up a few times. V is TRBV12-3 or TRBV12-4 and J is TRBJ2-1, with D unresolved. V lost 3 bases, J lost 3 bases, and 15 bases lay in between. The CDR3 extends over 16 amino acids. The chain's CDR3 is CASSFVENPLYNEQFF. The CDR3 coding sequence is TGTGCCAGCAGTTTCGTCGAAAACCCCCTCTACAATGAGCAGTTCTTC.

This clonotype came up many times. This chain joins TRBV9 and TRBJ2-1; TRBD1 matches 10 bases. With V trimmed by 4 bases and J by 7 bases, 5 bases remained unmatched. This CDR3 has 14 residues. Germline loops: CDR1 SGDLS, CDR2 YYNGEE. CDR3 DNA sequence: TGTGCCAGCAGCATGAGACAGGGGGCGAATGAGCAGTTCTTC. This gives the protein CASSMRQGANEQFF.

V and J are TRBV21-1 and TRBJ2-2. TRBV21-1 is classified as a pseudogene. The length of the CDR3 is 15 residues. The DNA for the CDR3 is TGTGCCAGCATCAGGCAAAGGGTGGTTCCCGGGGAGCTGTTTTTT. Its protein is CASIRQRVVPGELFF.

This clonotype was counted many times. This chain uses TRBV25-1 with TRBJ2-1; the match to TRBD1 covers 10 bases. The CDR3 has 17 residues. Germline CDR1 is MGHDK and CDR2 is SYGVNS. J lost 0 bases, V lost 1 base, and 3 bases had no gene match. The DNA for the CDR3 is TGTGCCAGCAGTGAATTGACAGGGGGCTTCTCCTACAATGAGCAGTTCTTC. Protein: CASSELTGGFSYNEQFF.

This clonotype occurred a few times. The chain is built from TRBV27 and TRBJ1-6; D is uncertain. CDR1 and CDR2 from the germline V gene are MNHEY and SMNVEV (reference sequence). CDR3 size: 14 residues. With 2 bases removed from V and 7 bases from J, the gap between germline ends came to 9 bases. The CDR3 DNA reads as TGTGCCAGCAGTTTAAACCCCGCGAATTCACCCCTCCACTTT. It translates to CASSLNPANSPLHF.

The chain uses TRBV6-5 and TRBJ2-1; possibly TRBD1 for D (7 bases). This CDR3 spans 15 amino acids. V lost 5 bases, J lost 7 bases, and 18 bases lay in between. CDR1 is MNHEY and CDR2 is SVGAGI in the germline V gene. The CDR3 region has the DNA TGTGCCAGCAGTCAGGGGGGCCCCGGCCGAAATGAGCAGTTCTTC. This sequence encodes CASSQGGPGRNEQFF.